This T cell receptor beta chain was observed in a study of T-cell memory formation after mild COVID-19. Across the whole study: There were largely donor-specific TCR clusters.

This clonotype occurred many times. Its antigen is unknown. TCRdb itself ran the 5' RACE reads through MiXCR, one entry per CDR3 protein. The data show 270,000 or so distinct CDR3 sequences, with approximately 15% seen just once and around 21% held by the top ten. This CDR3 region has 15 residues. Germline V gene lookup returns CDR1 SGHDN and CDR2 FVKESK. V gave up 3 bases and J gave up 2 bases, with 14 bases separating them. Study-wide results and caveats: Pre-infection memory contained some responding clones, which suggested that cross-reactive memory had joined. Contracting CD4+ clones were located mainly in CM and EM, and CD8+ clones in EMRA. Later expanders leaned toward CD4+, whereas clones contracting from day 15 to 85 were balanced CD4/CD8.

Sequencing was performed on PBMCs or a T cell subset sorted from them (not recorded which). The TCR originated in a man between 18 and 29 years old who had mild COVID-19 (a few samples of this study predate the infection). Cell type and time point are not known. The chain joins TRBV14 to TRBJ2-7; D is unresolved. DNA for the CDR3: TGTGCCAGCAGCCAGGGTGTCGCCAATACCTACGAGCAGTACGTC. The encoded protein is CASSQGVANTYEQYV.